This T cell receptor (beta chain) stems from a study of response to subunit inactivated influenza vaccine. MiXCR was run by TCRdb on the RT-PCR reads, yielding one entry per CDR3 protein. The top ten hold 10% to 15% of the sample, which has approximately 530,000 distinct CDR3 sequences, approximately 7.6% seen once. This clonotype was seen more than once but under ten times. Its antigen is unidentified. The study, taken as a whole, reports: It was suggested by the authors that few new T cells are recruited by each seasonal influenza vaccination.

This TCR derives from a man aged 50-75 years who received an inactivated influenza vaccine. Sequenced material: PBMCs from blood, taken less than 25 months after vaccination.

The DNA of the CDR3 is TGCGCCAGCAGTGACCCGCTAGTCCCGTACAATGAGCAGTTCTTC. Its protein product is CASSDPLVPYNEQFF. The chain is built from TRBV10-1 and TRBJ2-1; unclear D gene. Between the trimmed V and J ends, which lost 3 bases and 4 bases, there was a span of 13 bases. The length of the CDR3 is 15 residues. The germline gives CDR1 WNHNN, CDR2 SYGVQD (reference sequence).